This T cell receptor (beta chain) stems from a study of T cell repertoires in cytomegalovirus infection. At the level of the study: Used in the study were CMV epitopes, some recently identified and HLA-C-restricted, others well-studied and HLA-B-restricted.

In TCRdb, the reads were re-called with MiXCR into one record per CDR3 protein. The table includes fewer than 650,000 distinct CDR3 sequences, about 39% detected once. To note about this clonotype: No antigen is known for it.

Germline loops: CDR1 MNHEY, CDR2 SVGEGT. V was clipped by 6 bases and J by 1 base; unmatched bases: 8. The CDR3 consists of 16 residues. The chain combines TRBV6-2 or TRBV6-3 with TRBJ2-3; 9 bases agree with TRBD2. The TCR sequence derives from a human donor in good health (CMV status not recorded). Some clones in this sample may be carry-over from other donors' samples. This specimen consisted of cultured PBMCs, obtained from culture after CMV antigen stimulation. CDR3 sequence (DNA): TGTGCCAGCAGGGCAGGACTAGCGTCGGGCACAGATACGCAGTATTTT. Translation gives CASRAGLASGTDTQYF.